This T cell receptor (beta chain) was recorded in a study of breast tumors, draining lymph nodes, adjacent tissues. Samples came from axillary lymph nodes draining the breast cancer. The CDR3 contains 14 residues. Trimming removed 6 bases from V and 6 bases from J; junction bases left unmatched: 7. Germline values: CDR1 SGHNT, CDR2 YYREEE (reference sequence). Study-level findings and limits: Most tumor T cells seemingly derive from lymph node, then expand in tumor. The lymph node origin of tumor T cells was framed as consistent with a hypothesis, not demonstrated.

TCRdb reprocessed the multiplex PCR reads with MiXCR, giving one entry per CDR3 protein. The profile shows about 300,000 distinct CDR3 sequences, around 31% of them singletons. Of note for this clonotype: Antigen specificity is unknown.

The chain recombines TRBV5-4 with TRBJ2-3; 10 bases are shared with TRBD1. This clonotype originated in a female donor with breast cancer. Some clones in this sample may be carry-over from other donors' samples. Input material: axillary lymph node tissue. CDR3 in DNA: TGTGCCAGCATAAGACAGGGGGCGCCCGATACGCAGTATTTT. It codes for CASIRQGAPDTQYF.